These T cell receptor beta chains were read from a single sample in a study of liver allograft versus peripheral blood T cells. A single record per CDR3 protein comes from TCRdb applying MiXCR to the reads. The repertoire holds roughly 2,000 distinct CDR3 sequences, with less than 20% as singletons. These receptors came from a human patient who had a liver transplant. Some T cells may originate from the graft donor. The CDR3 runs from the conserved cysteine through the conserved F or W. D genes are given only for firm matches. Clone size is given for some rows only: seen once, a few or many times, or a class if the clone is expanded.

cdr3_nt,cdr3_aa,j_call,d_call,v_call,cdr3_length,clone_size
TGTGCCAGCAGTGAATCTTTGAGCGATTATGGCTACACCTTC,CASSESLSDYGYTF,TRBJ1-2,-,TRBV6-1,14,medium-sized
TGTGCCAGTAGTCAAAGGACAGGGGAGGTCGGCTACACCTTC,CASSQRTGEVGYTF,TRBJ1-2,TRBD1,TRBV19,14,medium-sized
TGTGCCACCAGTGATTTTGGCCAGGCAAACAATGAGCAGTTCTTC,CATSDFGQANNEQFF,TRBJ2-1,-,TRBV24-1,15,few
TGTGCCAGCAGTCTACAGGGGCGGGCTGAAGCTTTCTTT,CASSLQGRAEAFF,TRBJ1-1,TRBD1,TRBV6-5,13,medium-sized
TGTGCCAGCAGAGACGGGGCAGGGGGTATTGGAGGCTACACCTTC,CASRDGAGGIGGYTF,TRBJ1-2,TRBD1,TRBV7-2,15,-
TGTGCCACCAGTGATTCCGGGACTAGCGGATACAATGAGCAGTTCTTC,CATSDSGTSGYNEQFF,TRBJ2-1,TRBD2,TRBV24-1,16,-
TGTGCCAGCAGTCTCGACAGGGATCAGCCCCAGCATTTT,CASSLDRDQPQHF,TRBJ1-5,TRBD1,TRBV6-2/TRBV6-3,13,medium-sized
TGTGCCAGCAGTCGACAGGGGGCTGGTAATTCACCCCTCCACTTT,CASSRQGAGNSPLHF,TRBJ1-6,TRBD1,TRBV6-5,15,few
TGTGCCAGCAGCGTATTCCGGGACGGTGGCACTGAAGCTTTCTTT,CASSVFRDGGTEAFF,TRBJ1-1,-,TRBV5-4,15,large
TGTGCCAGCAGTTCCCCCTGGGGGGTCGAGCAGTACTTC,CASSSPWGVEQYF,TRBJ2-7,-,TRBV6-2/TRBV6-3,13,few
TGTGCCAGCAGCTCACAGCCCGGGAAGGGGGGCCGTCCTGAAGCTTTCTTT,CASSSQPGKGGRPEAFF,TRBJ1-1,-,TRBV5-6,17,medium-sized
TGTGCCACCAGTGATTCCGAGGGGTATTCAGGCTACACCTTC,CATSDSEGYSGYTF,TRBJ1-2,-,TRBV24-1,14,few
TGTGCCAGCAGCTTAGAAGGTAGAAGCAATCAGCCCCAGCATTTT,CASSLEGRSNQPQHF,TRBJ1-5,-,TRBV7-2,15,few
TGCAGCGTTGGGAGACAGCCTAACACTGAAGCTTTCTTT,CSVGRQPNTEAFF,TRBJ1-1,-,TRBV29-1,13,large
TGTACGGTGGTGTTGGGCACTGAAGCTTTCTTT,CTVVLGTEAFF,TRBJ1-1,-,TRBV7-2,11,medium-sized
TGCAGGGATGGGGGGCGGCACGAGCAGTACTTC,CRDGGRHEQYF,TRBJ2-7,-,TRBV29-1,11,large
TGTGCCAGCAGCCCGGTGATGGGGCTTAAGAACTATGGCTACACCTTC,CASSPVMGLKNYGYTF,TRBJ1-2,-,TRBV7-9,16,medium-sized
TGTGCCAGCAGTGCCGTTTGGAACACTGAAGCTTTCTTT,CASSAVWNTEAFF,TRBJ1-1,-,TRBV6-1,13,medium-sized
TGCAGTGCTGTGGAGGGTGGCAATCAGCCCCAGCATTTT,CSAVEGGNQPQHF,TRBJ1-5,-,TRBV20-1,13,-
TGTGCCAGCAGTTACGGGGGGACACCTGGAAACACCATATATTTT,CASSYGGTPGNTIYF,TRBJ1-3,-,TRBV6-6,15,medium-sized
TGTGCCAGCAGTTTACTTCTACCCCCGGGAGAGCAGTACTTC,CASSLLLPPGEQYF,TRBJ2-7,-,TRBV27,14,medium-sized
TGTGCCAGTGGGGACAAATATAGCAATCAGCCCCAGCATTTT,CASGDKYSNQPQHF,TRBJ1-5,-,TRBV5-5,14,-
TGTGCCAGCAAATCCTACAGCTTTAATGAAAAACTGTTTTTT,CASKSYSFNEKLFF,TRBJ1-4,-,TRBV5-6,14,medium-sized